These 2 T cell receptor beta chains share one sample of origin, sequenced in a study of OX40 agonist ivuxolimab in advanced cancers. Generated by immunoSEQ multiplex PCR, the TCRdb table keeps only in-frame clones and is missing some. The sample yields roughly 90,000 clones, over 85% seen once. This material consisted of CD4+ or CD8+ T cells sorted from blood, taken in a trial of the OX40 agonist ivuxolimab. The receptor source for this set is an adult with an advanced solid tumor such as melanoma, head and neck, liver or kidney cancer.

This clone was observed a single time. This chain links TRBV5-1 with TRBJ2-7; D call uncertain. The length of the CDR3 is 14 residues. Trimming took off 3 bases at V and 1 base at J, with 11 bases between the two ends. Germline-derived CDR1 and CDR2 are SGHRS and YFSETQ. CDR3 protein: CASSWGLGSYEQYF. CDR3 bases: TGCGCCAGCAGCTGGGGATTGGGTTCCTACGAGCAGTACTTC.

The gene calls are TRBV27 and TRBJ2-7, with a possible D match to TRBD1 (6 bases). CDR3 size: 15 residues. The ends were cut back, 6 bases at V and 0 bases at J, with 15 bases in the middle. Germline V gene sequence: CDR1 MNHEY, CDR2 SMNVEV (reference sequence). The CDR3 nucleotides are TGTGCCAGCAGCCGCTTACAGGGACCCTCCTACGAGCAGTACTTC. It is translated as CASSRLQGPSYEQYF.